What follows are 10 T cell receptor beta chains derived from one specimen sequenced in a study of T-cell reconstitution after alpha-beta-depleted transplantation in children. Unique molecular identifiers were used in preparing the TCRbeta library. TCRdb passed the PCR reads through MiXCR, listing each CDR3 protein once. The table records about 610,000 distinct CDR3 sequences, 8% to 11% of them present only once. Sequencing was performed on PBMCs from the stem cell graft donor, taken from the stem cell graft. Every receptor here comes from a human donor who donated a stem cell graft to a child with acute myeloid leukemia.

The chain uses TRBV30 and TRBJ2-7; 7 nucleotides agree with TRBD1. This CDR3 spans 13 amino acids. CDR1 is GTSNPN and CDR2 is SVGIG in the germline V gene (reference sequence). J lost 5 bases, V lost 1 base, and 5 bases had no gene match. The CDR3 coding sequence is TGTGCCTGGAGTGAGGGGGCGGGCGACGAGCAGTACTTC. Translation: CAWSEGAGDEQYF.

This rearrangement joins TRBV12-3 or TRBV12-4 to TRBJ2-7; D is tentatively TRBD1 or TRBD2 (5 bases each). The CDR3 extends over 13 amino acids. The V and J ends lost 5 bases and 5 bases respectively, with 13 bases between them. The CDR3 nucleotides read TGTGCCAGCAGTGGAGGAGTAGGGGACGAGCAGTACTTC. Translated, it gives CASSGGVGDEQYF.

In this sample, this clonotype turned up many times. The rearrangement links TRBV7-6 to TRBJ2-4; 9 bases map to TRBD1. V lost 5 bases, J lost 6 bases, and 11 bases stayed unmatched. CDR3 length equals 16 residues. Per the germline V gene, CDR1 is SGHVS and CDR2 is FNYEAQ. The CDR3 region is CASSPRDRELGNIQYF. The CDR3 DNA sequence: TGTGCCAGCAGCCCCCGGGACAGGGAGTTAGGAAACATTCAGTACTTC. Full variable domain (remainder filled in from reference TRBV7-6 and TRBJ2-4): GAGVSQSPRYKVTKRGQDVALRCDPISGHVSLYWYRQALGQGPEFLTYFNYEAQQDKSGLPNDRFSAERPEGSISTLTIQRTEQRDSAMYRCASSPRDRELGNIQYFGAGTRLSVL.

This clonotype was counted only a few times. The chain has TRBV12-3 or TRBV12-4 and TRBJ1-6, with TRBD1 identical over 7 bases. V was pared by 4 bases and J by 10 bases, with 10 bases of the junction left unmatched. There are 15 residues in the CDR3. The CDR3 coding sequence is TGTGCCAGCAGTTACCGGGACAGAGGGGACTCACCCCTCCACTTT. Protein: CASSYRDRGDSPLHF.

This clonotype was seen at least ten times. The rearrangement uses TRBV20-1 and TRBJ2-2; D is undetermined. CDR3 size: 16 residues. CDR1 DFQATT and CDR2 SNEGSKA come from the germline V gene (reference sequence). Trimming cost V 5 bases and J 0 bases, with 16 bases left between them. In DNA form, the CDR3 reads TGCAGTGCTTTCGGGTATGGGCACTCGAACACCGGGGAGCTGTTTTTT. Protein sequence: CSAFGYGHSNTGELFF.

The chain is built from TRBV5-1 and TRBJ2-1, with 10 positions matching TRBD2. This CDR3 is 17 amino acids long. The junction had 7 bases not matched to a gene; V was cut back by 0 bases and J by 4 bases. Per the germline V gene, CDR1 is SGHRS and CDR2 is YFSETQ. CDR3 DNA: TGCGCCAGCAGCTTGGCGTTAGCGGGAGGACTATACAATGAGCAGTTCTTC. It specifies CASSLALAGGLYNEQFF. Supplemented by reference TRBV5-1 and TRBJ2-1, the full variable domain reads KAGVTQTPRYLIKTRGQQVTLSCSPISGHRSVSWYQQTPGQGLQFLFEYFSETQRNKGNFPGRFSGRQFSNSRSEMNVSTLELGDSALYLCASSLALAGGLYNEQFFGPGTRLTVL.

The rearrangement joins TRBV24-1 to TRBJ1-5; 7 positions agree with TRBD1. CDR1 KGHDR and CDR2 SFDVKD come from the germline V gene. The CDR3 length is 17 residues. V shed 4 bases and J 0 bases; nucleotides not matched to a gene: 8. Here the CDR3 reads CATSEARGGYSNQPQHF. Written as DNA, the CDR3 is TGTGCCACCAGTGAAGCTAGAGGGGGCTATAGCAATCAGCCCCAGCATTTT.

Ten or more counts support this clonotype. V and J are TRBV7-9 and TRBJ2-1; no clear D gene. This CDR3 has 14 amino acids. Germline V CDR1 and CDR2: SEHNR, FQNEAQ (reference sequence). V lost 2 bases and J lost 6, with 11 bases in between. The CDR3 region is CASSLSAAGNEQFF. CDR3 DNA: TGTGCCAGCAGCTTATCGGCAGCAGGCAATGAGCAGTTCTTC.

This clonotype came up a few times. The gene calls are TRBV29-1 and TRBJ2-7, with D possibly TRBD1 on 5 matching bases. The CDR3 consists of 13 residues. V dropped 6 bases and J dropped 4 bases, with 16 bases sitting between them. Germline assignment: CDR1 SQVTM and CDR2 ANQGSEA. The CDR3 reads CSVEILTGYEQYF. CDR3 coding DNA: TGCAGCGTCGAGATTCTTACAGGTTACGAGCAGTACTTC.

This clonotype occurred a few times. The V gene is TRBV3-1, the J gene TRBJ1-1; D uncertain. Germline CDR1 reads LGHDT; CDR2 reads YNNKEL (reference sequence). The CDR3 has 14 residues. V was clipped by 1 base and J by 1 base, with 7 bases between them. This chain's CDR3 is CASSQVSRNTEAFF. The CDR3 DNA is TGTGCCAGCAGCCAAGTTAGTCGGAACACTGAAGCTTTCTTT.